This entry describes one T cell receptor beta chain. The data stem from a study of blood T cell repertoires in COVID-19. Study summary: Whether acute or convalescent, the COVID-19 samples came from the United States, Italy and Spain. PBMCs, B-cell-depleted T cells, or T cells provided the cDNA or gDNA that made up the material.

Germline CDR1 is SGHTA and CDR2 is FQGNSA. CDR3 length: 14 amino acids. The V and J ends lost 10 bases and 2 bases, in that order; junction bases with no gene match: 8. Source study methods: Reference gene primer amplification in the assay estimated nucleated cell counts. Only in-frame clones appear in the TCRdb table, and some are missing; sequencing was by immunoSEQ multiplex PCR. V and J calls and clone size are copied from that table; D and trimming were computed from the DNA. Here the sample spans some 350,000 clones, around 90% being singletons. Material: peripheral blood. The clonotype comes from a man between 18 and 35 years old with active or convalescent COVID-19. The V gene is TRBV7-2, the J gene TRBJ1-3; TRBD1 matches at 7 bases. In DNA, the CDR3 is TGTGCCATCGGGACAGCATCCCCTGGAAACACCATATATTTT. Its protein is CAIGTASPGNTIYF.